The source of this TCR beta chain is a study of cytomegalovirus exposure and HLA in healthy donors. Whole-study results and caveats: Later examination showed HLA-associated TCR beta chains had greater clonal expansion than equally common others.

In the case of this clone: Its antigen is not identified.

The CDR3 runs to 15 residues. The V segment lost 5 bases and the J segment 0 bases; nucleotides outside the gene matches: 4. Germline loops: CDR1 LNHDA, CDR2 SQIVND (reference sequence). Primers for the PCR totalled 60 Vbeta and 13 Jbeta. Method: immunoSEQ multiplex PCR; TCRdb's copy keeps in-frame clones and lacks some. The sample has roughly 130,000 clones, 65% to 75% seen once. The V call is TRBV19, the J call TRBJ2-1; 7 bases match TRBD1. Specimen: PBMCs. The TCR sequence derives from a woman in her 50s in good health and CMV-seropositive. The CDR3 DNA reads TGTGCCAGTAGTGGCCGGGACAGCTCCTACAATGAGCAGTTCTTC. Translating it yields CASSGRDSSYNEQFF.